One sample yielded the 4 T cell receptor beta chains listed below, sequenced in a study of T cells after yellow fever vaccination. TCRdb recomputed calls from the 5' RACE reads with MiXCR, one row per CDR3 protein. The sample has about 120,000 distinct CDR3 sequences; 8.4% are singletons. Here the sequenced sample was CD8+ T cells sorted from PBMCs, taken 45 days after the yellow fever booster vaccination. The receptor set was obtained from a man aged 25 to 40 who received the YFV17D yellow fever vaccine.

Many counts were recorded for this clonotype. J is TRBJ2-7 and V is TRBV4-3; D gene ambiguous. The CDR3 spans 14 residues. Trimming pared 2 bases from V and 5 bases from J, leaving 13 bases between. From germline, CDR1 is LGHNA and CDR2 YSLEER. The CDR3 DNA reads TGCGCCAGCAGCCAATTCGCAGTCGGCGACGAGCAGTACTTC. It yields the protein CASSQFAVGDEQYF.

This clonotype was seen repeatedly, ten times or more. The chain has TRBV7-2 and TRBJ2-5; D may correspond to TRBD1 or TRBD2 (5 bases each). The ends were cut back, 5 bases at V and 5 bases at J, with 15 bases in the middle. Germline CDR1 reads SGHTA; CDR2 reads FQGNSA. The CDR3 loop spans 14 amino acids. The CDR3 nucleotides read TGTGCCAGCAGCCCGACAGCTAGCTGGGAGACCCAGTACTTC. This codes for CASSPTASWETQYF.

This clonotype was seen at least ten times. CDR3 protein: CASSGGGGSSYEQYF. In nucleotides, the CDR3 is TGTGCCAGCAGCGGGGGAGGGGGAAGCTCCTACGAGCAGTACTTC. The chain recombines TRBV9 with TRBJ2-7, with D possibly matching TRBD2 (7 bases). Trimming pared 3 bases from V and 0 bases from J, leaving 13 bases between. The CDR3 extends over 15 amino acids. Germline loops: CDR1 SGDLS, CDR2 YYNGEE.

In this sample, this clonotype turned up many times. The rearrangement joins TRBV6-6 to TRBJ2-7, with a tentative D call TRBD2 (5 bases). The CDR3 runs to 12 residues. V was trimmed by 2 bases and J by 5 bases, leaving 7 bases between them. The germline V gene encodes CDR1 MNHNY and CDR2 SVGAGI (reference sequence). CDR3 sequence (DNA): TGTGCCAGCAGTTACGGGAGCCACGAGCAGTACTTC. It is translated as CASSYGSHEQYF.